The 19 T cell receptor beta chains given below trace back to one sample, sequenced in a study of shared clonotypes between healthy human individuals. Libraries were prepared by immunoSEQ multiplex PCR; TCRdb keeps only in-frame clonotypes and omits some of them. Of more than 2 million clones listed, 85% to 95% are singletons. CD45RO-negative CD8 cells positively selected for CCR7 made up the naive population, which excluded terminally differentiated effector memory CD45RA+ cells. Sequenced input: naive CD8+ T cells from PBMCs. Receptors originate from a man younger than 35 in good health. Some clones in this sample may be carry-over from other donors' samples.

J is TRBJ2-2 and V is TRBV11-2, with 9 bases fitting TRBD2. CDR3 size: 15 residues. V was clipped by 2 bases and J by 6 bases; unmatched bases: 4. CDR1 and CDR2 from the germline V gene are SGHAT and FQNNGV. CDR3 protein: CASSLFKREAGELFF. For the CDR3, the DNA is TGTGCCAGCAGCTTATTTAAGCGGGAGGCCGGGGAGCTGTTTTTT.

A word on this clone: The same CDR3 can be traced to other DNA sequences in this sample. This chain joins TRBV28 and TRBJ2-7; D ambiguous. Germline values: CDR1 MDHEN, CDR2 SYDVKM. Trimming left V 3 bases short and J 1 base short, with 7 bases between. There are 13 residues in the CDR3. The CDR3 spells CASSLDGSYEQYF. The DNA of the CDR3 is TGTGCCAGCAGTTTGGACGGATCCTACGAGCAGTACTTC.

V is TRBV9 and J is TRBJ2-3, with a tentative D call TRBD2 (7 bases). This CDR3 contains 19 residues. Germline lookup yields CDR1 SGDLS and CDR2 YYNGEE. Trimming took off 3 bases at V and 1 base at J, with 24 bases between the two ends. The CDR3 nucleotides read TGTGCCAGCAGCGCGGGGGGCGGGCCAGCAGGGATCGGCACAGATACGCAGTATTTT. Amino acids: CASSAGGGPAGIGTDTQYF.

The rearrangement uses TRBV28 and TRBJ2-1, with 7 bases aligning to TRBD1. CDR1 and CDR2 (germline): MDHEN, SYDVKM. This CDR3 comprises 17 residues. Trimming at V came to 2 bases and at J to 6 bases, leaving 13 bases not matched to a gene. CDR3 sequence: CASSLPLQGINGNEQFF. Here the CDR3 DNA reads TGTGCCAGCAGTTTACCCTTACAGGGGATCAACGGCAATGAGCAGTTCTTC.

The rearrangement uses TRBV7-6 and TRBJ2-3; D could derive from TRBD1 or TRBD2 (5 bases each). In germline, CDR1 is SGHVS, CDR2 FNYEAQ. The V end was cut by 7 bases, the J end by 5 bases, with 13 bases between. The CDR3 consists of 13 residues. CDR3 DNA: TGTGCCAGCACCCCCCAGAGGGGAGATACGCAGTATTTT. As protein: CASTPQRGDTQYF.

This clone has just a few counts. This chain joins TRBV27 and TRBJ1-2; 7 nucleotides line up with TRBD1. This CDR3 comprises 15 residues. V lost 6 bases and J lost 4; bases outside the gene matches: 11. CDR1 is MNHEY and CDR2 is SMNVEV in the germline V gene (reference sequence). The CDR3 spells CASRTLGQGVYGYTF. The CDR3 DNA reads as TGTGCCAGCAGGACCCTCGGGCAGGGGGTCTATGGCTACACCTTC.

The J gene is TRBJ1-2, the V gene TRBV25-1; D call uncertain. Germline-derived CDR1 and CDR2 are MGHDK and SYGVNS. The V and J ends lost 4 bases and 2 bases respectively, with 11 bases between them. The CDR3 runs to 14 residues. The CDR3 DNA is TGTGCCAGCAGTGGGACGACACCCAACTATGGCTACACCTTC. Translated, it gives CASSGTTPNYGYTF.

The chain is built from TRBV5-1 and TRBJ2-7, with 8 nucleotides matching TRBD1. This CDR3 comprises 16 residues. CDR1 and CDR2 from the germline V gene are SGHRS and YFSETQ. V lost 4 bases, J lost 2 bases, and 11 bases stayed unmatched. Here the CDR3 DNA reads TGCGCCAGCAGCGGGGGGACAGGACTCAAAACCTACGAGCAGTACTTC. It is translated as CASSGGTGLKTYEQYF.

The chain has TRBV28 and TRBJ1-1; TRBD1 might be the D (5 bases). The CDR3 runs to 14 residues. The germline V gene encodes CDR1 MDHEN and CDR2 SYDVKM. The ends were cut back, 5 bases at V and 6 bases at J, with 16 bases in the middle. This chain's CDR3 is CASSPDLPRAEAFF. The CDR3 region has the DNA TGTGCCAGCAGTCCGGACCTGCCCAGGGCTGAAGCTTTCTTT.

This chain connects TRBV6-5 to TRBJ1-4; no clear D. V dropped 2 bases and J dropped 8 bases, with 15 bases sitting between them. Germline CDR1 reads MNHEY; CDR2 reads SVGAGI. The CDR3 is 15 amino acids. The CDR3 loop is CASSYRMLGREKLFF. In DNA form, the CDR3 reads TGTGCCAGCAGTTACCGCATGCTCGGGCGGGAAAAACTGTTTTTT.

V and J are TRBV5-4 and TRBJ1-1; D is ambiguous. Deletions cut 3 bases from V and 0 bases from J, with 9 bases between. This CDR3 region has 14 residues. Germline CDR1 and CDR2: SGHNT and YYREEE (reference sequence). This CDR3 is CASSWATVNTEAFF. The CDR3 DNA is TGTGCCAGCAGCTGGGCTACAGTGAACACTGAAGCTTTCTTT.

This chain links TRBV11-2 with TRBJ1-2; 8 bases are shared with TRBD1. Germline CDR1 is SGHAT and CDR2 is FQNNGV. The CDR3 sequence is 14 residues long. With 1 base clipped from V and 8 bases from J, the junction kept 6 bases outside the gene matches. CDR3: CASSLVLTGGGYTF. In nucleotides, the CDR3 is TGTGCCAGCAGCTTAGTCCTTACAGGGGGAGGCTACACCTTC.

Written as DNA, the CDR3 is TGTGCCAGCACCTTAAGGGTACCAAACACCGGGGAGCTGTTTTTT. Residues: CASTLRVPNTGELFF. The chain links TRBV28 to TRBJ2-2; no definite D call. Germline V gene lookup returns CDR1 MDHEN and CDR2 SYDVKM. This CDR3 contains 15 residues. Trimming removed 7 bases at V and 2 bases at J, with 14 bases between.

This chain uses TRBV4-2 with TRBJ2-3; D not certain. There are 17 residues in the CDR3. Germline CDR1 LGHNA, CDR2 YNFKEQ. The germline V and J ends were trimmed by 0 bases and 1 base, with 14 bases remaining between them. The CDR3 bases are TGTGCCAGCAGCCAAGATCGAAGGTCCCGCCGCACAGATACGCAGTATTTT. Translated, it gives CASSQDRRSRRTDTQYF.

The chain joins TRBV29-1 to TRBJ2-1; D remains unclear. Germline V gene lookup returns CDR1 SQVTM and CDR2 ANQGSEA. Trimming cost V 5 bases and J 4 bases, with 9 bases left between them. This CDR3 region has 12 residues. The CDR3: CSVRSNYNEQFF. The CDR3 DNA reads TGCAGCGTTCGAAGTAATTACAATGAGCAGTTCTTC.

This clone was seen just once. The chain recombines TRBV7-8 with TRBJ1-1; TRBD1 might be the D (6 bases). Germline V gene sequence: CDR1 SGHVS, CDR2 FQNEAQ. V was clipped by 1 base and J by 3 bases, with 9 bases between them. This CDR3 comprises 14 residues. The CDR3 DNA is TGTGCCAGCAGCTTAGGGCAGGGGCACACTGAAGCTTTCTTT. Protein product: CASSLGQGHTEAFF.

The chain links TRBV14 to TRBJ2-7; 11 positions agree with TRBD2. V lost 4 bases to trimming and J lost 0 bases; unmatched junction nucleotides: 8. The CDR3 has 17 amino acids. From germline, CDR1 is SGHDN and CDR2 FVKESK. DNA for the CDR3: TGTGCCAGCAGCCGTCCCGGGACTAGCGGCAGCTCCTACGAGCAGTACTTC. Encoded protein: CASSRPGTSGSSYEQYF. Variable domain in full (rest from reference TRBV14 and TRBJ2-7): EAGVTQFPSHSVIEKGQTVTLRCDPISGHDNLYWYRRVMGKEIKFLLHFVKESKQDESGMPNNRFLAERTGGTYSTLKVQPAELEDSGVYFCASSRPGTSGSSYEQYFGPGTRLTVT.

The chain has TRBV2 and TRBJ1-3; perhaps TRBD1 as D (6 bases). This CDR3 has 14 residues. From germline, CDR1 is SNHLY and CDR2 FYNNEI. Trimming removed 10 bases at V and 7 bases at J, with 20 bases between. The CDR3 spells CAIPGAGNWNTIYF. CDR3 sequence (DNA): TGTGCCATCCCGGGGGCCGGGAACTGGAACACCATATATTTT.

CDR3 bases: TGTGCCAGCAGTTTGTGGGGGAATCAAGAGACCCAGTACTTC. It yields the protein CASSLWGNQETQYF. The gene calls are TRBV28 and TRBJ2-5; either TRBD1 or TRBD2 may fit D (5 bases each). The CDR3 contains 14 residues. Germline-derived CDR1 and CDR2 are MDHEN and SYDVKM. Trimming removed 3 bases from V and 2 bases from J, with 10 bases in between.